This T cell receptor beta chain was identified during a study of T cells in Graves' hyperthyroidism and ophthalmopathy. Participants, patients aged 18 to 65, had newly diagnosed hyperthyroidism with a duration under 2 months. The V end lost 4 bases, the J end lost 0 bases, and 16 bases lay between the germline ends. The CDR3 covers 17 residues. Amplification targeted TCR beta CDR3 regions from RNA transcripts. First-round RT-PCR with HTBI primers amplified the TCR CDR3 region. TCRdb passed the multiplex PCR reads through MiXCR, listing each CDR3 protein once. The sample carries hundreds of thousands of distinct CDR3 sequences, around 20% recorded once. General observations from the study: Peripheral blood also featured most of the thyroid clonotypes expanded above 0.001.

On this clonotype: No antigen is known for it.

The chain recombines TRBV12-3 or TRBV12-4 with TRBJ2-4; either TRBD1 or TRBD2 may supply D (6 bases each). The TCR comes from a woman aged 45-60 years with Graves' hyperthyroidism that later progressed to Graves' ophthalmopathy. Sequenced: blood. CDR3 DNA sequence: TGTGCCAGCAGTTATGAGCCACAGGGACTAGCCAAAAACATTCAGTACTTC. Translating it yields CASSYEPQGLAKNIQYF.